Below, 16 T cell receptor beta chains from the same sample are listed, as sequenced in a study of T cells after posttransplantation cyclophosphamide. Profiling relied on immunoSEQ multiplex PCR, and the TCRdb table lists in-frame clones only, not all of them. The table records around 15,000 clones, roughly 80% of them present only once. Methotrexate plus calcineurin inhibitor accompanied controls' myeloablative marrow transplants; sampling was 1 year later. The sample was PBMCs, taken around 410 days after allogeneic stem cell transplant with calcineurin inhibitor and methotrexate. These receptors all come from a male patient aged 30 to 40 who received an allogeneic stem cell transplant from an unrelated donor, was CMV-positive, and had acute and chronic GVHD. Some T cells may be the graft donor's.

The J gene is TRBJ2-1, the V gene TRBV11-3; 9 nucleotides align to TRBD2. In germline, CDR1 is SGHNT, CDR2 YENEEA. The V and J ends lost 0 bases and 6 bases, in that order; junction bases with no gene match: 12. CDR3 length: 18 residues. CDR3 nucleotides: TGTGCCAGCAGCTTAGATGGTTTCGGCGGGGGGGCCGGCAATGAGCAGTTCTTC. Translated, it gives CASSLDGFGGGAGNEQFF.

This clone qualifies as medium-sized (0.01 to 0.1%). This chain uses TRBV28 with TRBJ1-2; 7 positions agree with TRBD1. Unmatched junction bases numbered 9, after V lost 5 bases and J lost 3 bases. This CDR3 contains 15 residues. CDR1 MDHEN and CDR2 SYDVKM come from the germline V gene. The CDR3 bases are TGTGCCAGCAGTGCATCGACAGGGATCGACTATGGCTACACCTTC. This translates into CASSASTGIDYGYTF.

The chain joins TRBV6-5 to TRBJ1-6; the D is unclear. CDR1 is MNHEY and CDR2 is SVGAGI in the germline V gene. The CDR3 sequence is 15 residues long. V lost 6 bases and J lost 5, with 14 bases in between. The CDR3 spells CASRLPGSDNSPLHF. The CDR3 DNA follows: TGTGCCAGCAGGCTTCCCGGGAGCGATAATTCACCCCTCCACTTT.

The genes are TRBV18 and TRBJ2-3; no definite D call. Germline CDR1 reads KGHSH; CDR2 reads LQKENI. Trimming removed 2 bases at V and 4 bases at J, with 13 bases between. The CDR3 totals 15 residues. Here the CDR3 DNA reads TGTGCCAGCTCACCAAAGTACTTCGTAGCAGATACGCAGTATTTT. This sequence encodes CASSPKYFVADTQYF.

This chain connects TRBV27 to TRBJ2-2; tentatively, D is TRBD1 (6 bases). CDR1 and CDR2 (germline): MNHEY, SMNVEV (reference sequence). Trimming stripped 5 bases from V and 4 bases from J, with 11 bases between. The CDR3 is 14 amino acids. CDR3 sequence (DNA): TGTGCCAGCAGTCCACAGGGTTTCACCGGGGAGCTGTTTTTT. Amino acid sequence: CASSPQGFTGELFF.

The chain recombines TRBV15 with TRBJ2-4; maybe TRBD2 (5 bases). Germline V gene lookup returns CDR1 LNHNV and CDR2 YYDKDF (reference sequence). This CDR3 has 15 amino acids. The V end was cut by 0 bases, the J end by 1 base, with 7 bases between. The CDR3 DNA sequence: TGTGCCACCAGCAGAGATCCGGGGGCCAAAAACATTCAGTACTTC. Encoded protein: CATSRDPGAKNIQYF.

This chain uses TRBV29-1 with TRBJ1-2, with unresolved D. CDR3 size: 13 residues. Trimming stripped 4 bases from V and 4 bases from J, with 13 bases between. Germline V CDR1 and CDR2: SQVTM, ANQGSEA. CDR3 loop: CSVVGSPGYGYTF. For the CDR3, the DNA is TGCAGCGTTGTTGGCTCTCCGGGCTATGGCTACACCTTC.

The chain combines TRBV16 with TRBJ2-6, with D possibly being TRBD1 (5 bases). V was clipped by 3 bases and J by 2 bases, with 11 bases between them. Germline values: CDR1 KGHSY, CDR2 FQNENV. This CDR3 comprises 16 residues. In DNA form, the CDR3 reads TGTGCCAGCAGCCAGCAGGGTTGGCCTGGGGCCAACGTCCTGACTTTC. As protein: CASSQQGWPGANVLTF.

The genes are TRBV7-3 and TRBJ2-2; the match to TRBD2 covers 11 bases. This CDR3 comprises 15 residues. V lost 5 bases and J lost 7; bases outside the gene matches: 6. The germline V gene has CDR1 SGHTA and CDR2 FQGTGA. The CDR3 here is CASSPLGLAGGELFF. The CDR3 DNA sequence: TGTGCCAGCAGCCCCCTCGGACTAGCGGGCGGGGAGCTGTTTTTT. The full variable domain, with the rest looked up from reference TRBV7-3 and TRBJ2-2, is GAGVSQTPSNKVTEKGKYVELRCDPISGHTALYWYRQSLGQGPEFLIYFQGTGAADDSGLPNDRFFAVRPEGSVSTLKIQRTERGDSAVYLCASSPLGLAGGELFFGEGSRLTVL.

CDR3 amino acids: CSVEDSGTPTYEQYF. CDR3 DNA sequence: TGCAGCGTTGAAGACTCCGGGACACCGACCTACGAGCAGTACTTC. The rearrangement links TRBV29-1 to TRBJ2-7, with D possibly TRBD1 on 6 matching bases. Germline V gene data show CDR1 as SQVTM and CDR2 as ANQGSEA. The CDR3 is 15 residues long. The ends were cut back, 0 bases at V and 2 bases at J, with 14 bases in the middle.

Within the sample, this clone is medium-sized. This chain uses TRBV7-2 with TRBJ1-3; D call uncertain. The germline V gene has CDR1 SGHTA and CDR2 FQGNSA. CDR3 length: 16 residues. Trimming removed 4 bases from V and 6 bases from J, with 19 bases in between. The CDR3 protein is CASSSGRLTRENTIYF. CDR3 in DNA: TGTGCCAGCAGCTCTGGACGACTCACCCGGGAAAACACCATATATTTT.

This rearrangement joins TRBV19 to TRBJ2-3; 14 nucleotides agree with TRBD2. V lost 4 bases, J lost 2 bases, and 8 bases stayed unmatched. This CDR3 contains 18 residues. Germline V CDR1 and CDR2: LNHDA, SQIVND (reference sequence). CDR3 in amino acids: CASSTASTSGRATDTQYF. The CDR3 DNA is TGTGCCAGTAGTACGGCTTCGACTAGCGGGAGGGCCACAGATACGCAGTATTTT.

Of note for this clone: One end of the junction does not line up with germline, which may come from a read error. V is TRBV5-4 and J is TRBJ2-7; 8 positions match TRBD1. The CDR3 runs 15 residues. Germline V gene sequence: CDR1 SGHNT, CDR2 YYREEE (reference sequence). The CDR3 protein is CASSFGQGETYEQYF. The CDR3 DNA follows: TGCGCCAGCAGCTTTGGACAGGGCGAGACCTACGAGCAGTACTTC.

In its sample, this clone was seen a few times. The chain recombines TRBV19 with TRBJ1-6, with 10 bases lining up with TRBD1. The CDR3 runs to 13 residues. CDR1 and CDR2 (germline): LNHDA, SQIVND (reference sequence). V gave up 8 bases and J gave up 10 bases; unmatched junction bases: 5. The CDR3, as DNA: TGTGCCAGTCGGGACAGGGGCAACTCACCCCTCCACTTT. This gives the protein CASRDRGNSPLHF.

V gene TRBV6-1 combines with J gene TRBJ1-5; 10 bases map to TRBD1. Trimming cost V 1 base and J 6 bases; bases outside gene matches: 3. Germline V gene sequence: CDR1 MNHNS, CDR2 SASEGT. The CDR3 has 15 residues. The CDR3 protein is CASSEETGGRQPQHF. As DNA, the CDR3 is TGTGCCAGCAGTGAAGAGACAGGGGGCCGTCAGCCCCAGCATTTT.

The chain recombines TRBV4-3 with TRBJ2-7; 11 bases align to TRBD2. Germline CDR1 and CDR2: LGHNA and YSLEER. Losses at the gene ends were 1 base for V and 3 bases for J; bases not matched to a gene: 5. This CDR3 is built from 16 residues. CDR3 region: CASSQATSGGFYEQYF. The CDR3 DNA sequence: TGCGCCAGCAGCCAAGCAACTAGCGGGGGCTTCTACGAGCAGTACTTC.